Listed here are 23 T cell receptor beta chains from one sample, sequenced in a study of human T cells and chemical hapten exposure. TCRdb used MiXCR to reprocess the RACE reads, holding one entry per CDR3 protein. The sample has 150,000 to 200,000 distinct CDR3 sequences; 14% are singletons. Noted time point: patch test 1, 2 weeks after DPC sensitization. This sample's treatment: therapeutic diphenylcyclopropenone sensitization with weekly scalp DPC. The source material was whole blood, sampled in connection with sensitization to the hapten diphenylcyclopropenone (DPC). The receptors come from a woman aged 25 to 39 with alopecia areata. Some clones in this sample may be carry-over from other donors' samples.

The V call is TRBV12-3 or TRBV12-4, the J call TRBJ1-2; D is uncertain. Trimming shortened V by 3 bases and J by 4 bases, and 9 bases separated the two germline ends. The CDR3 is 13 amino acids. The CDR3 loop reads CASSFGVGYGYTF. In DNA, the CDR3 is TGTGCCAGCAGTTTTGGGGTGGGCTATGGCTACACCTTC.

There are many counts of this clonotype. This chain joins TRBV12-3 or TRBV12-4 and TRBJ1-1; D is undetermined. V lost 2 bases and J 2 bases, leaving 9 bases between the germline ends. CDR3 length: 14 amino acids. CDR3 in DNA: TGTGCCAGCAGTTTAACCCCAGGTAACACTGAAGCTTTCTTT. Its translation: CASSLTPGNTEAFF.

The rearrangement uses TRBV2 and TRBJ1-4; a weak D match, TRBD1 (5 bases). V shed 0 bases and J shed 8 bases, with 13 bases lying between them. Per germline, CDR1 SNHLY and CDR2 FYNNEI. This CDR3 is 15 amino acids long. CDR3 region: CASSEAPGRPEKLFF. The CDR3, as DNA: TGTGCCAGCAGTGAAGCGCCGGGACGGCCCGAAAAACTGTTTTTT.

V usage is TRBV2 and J usage is TRBJ2-6; no clear D. Germline CDR1 and CDR2: SNHLY and FYNNEI. The CDR3 extends over 15 amino acids. The germline V and J ends were trimmed by 6 bases and 0 bases, with 9 bases remaining between them. CDR3 sequence (DNA): TGTGCCAGCAGCGGACCAAGCTCTGGGGCCAACGTCCTGACTTTC. Its translation: CASSGPSSGANVLTF.

This clonotype was counted at least ten times. The chain recombines TRBV7-3 with TRBJ2-7; tentatively, D is TRBD2 (5 bases). The V gene's germline CDR1 is SGHTA and CDR2 FQGTGA. The germline V and J ends were trimmed by 4 bases and 7 bases, with 11 bases remaining between them. The CDR3 totals 12 residues. CDR3 amino acids: CASSSPGREQYF. The CDR3 coding sequence is TGTGCCAGCAGCTCCCCGGGAAGGGAGCAGTACTTC.

This clonotype was observed a few times. The chain employs TRBV29-1 and TRBJ2-1; TRBD2 matches at 7 bases. V lost 4 bases, J lost 7 bases, and 1 base stayed unmatched. CDR3 size: 11 residues. Germline V gene sequence: CDR1 SQVTM, CDR2 ANQGSEA. The CDR3 region is CSVGGGNEQFF. CDR3 DNA: TGCAGCGTTGGCGGGGGTAATGAGCAGTTCTTC.

V is TRBV30 and J is TRBJ1-5; D not resolved. The germline CDR1 and CDR2 sequences are GTSNPN and SVGIG (reference sequence). The CDR3 extends over 15 amino acids. With 2 bases removed from V and 11 bases from J, the gap between germline ends came to 22 bases. In DNA form, the CDR3 reads TGTGCCTGGAGTCGTAAATTGGGTTCGAGGCAGTCCCAGCATTTT. As protein: CAWSRKLGSRQSQHF.

The V and J genes are TRBV6-2 or TRBV6-3 and TRBJ2-7; 8 bases map to TRBD2. V shed 0 bases, J shed 3 bases, and the junction held 7 bases outside the gene matches. There are 16 residues in the CDR3. Looked up from germline, CDR1 is MNHEY and CDR2 is SVGEGT. The CDR3 nucleotides read TGTGCCAGCAGTTACTCAACGGGAGGGCCTAACTACGAGCAGTACTTC. Its protein is CASSYSTGGPNYEQYF.

This clonotype was seen a few times. The chain carries TRBV2 and TRBJ2-2; D is undetermined. The length of the CDR3 is 13 residues. The V end was cut by 7 bases, the J end by 1 base, with 7 bases between. CDR1 and CDR2 (germline): SNHLY, FYNNEI. This chain's CDR3 is CASTLMNTGELFF. For the CDR3, the DNA is TGTGCCAGCACTCTGATGAACACCGGGGAGCTGTTTTTT.

Only a few counts were recorded for this clonotype. The chain has TRBV12-3 or TRBV12-4 and TRBJ1-4, with D perhaps matching TRBD1 (5 bases). The CDR3 has 14 residues. Deletions cut 5 bases from V and 0 bases from J, with 7 bases between. The CDR3 nucleotides are TGTGCCAGCAGTGCGACAGCAACTAATGAAAAACTGTTTTTT. Its protein product is CASSATATNEKLFF.

This clonotype was seen many times. The V and J genes are TRBV4-2 and TRBJ2-1; 9 bases match TRBD2. CDR1 is LGHNA, CDR2 YNFKEQ, per germline. The CDR3 has 16 amino acids. Trimming removed 0 bases from V and 4 bases from J; junction bases left unmatched: 4. CDR3 coding DNA: TGTGCCAGCAGCCAAGATGGGCTAGCGGGGTACAATGAGCAGTTCTTC. Translated: CASSQDGLAGYNEQFF.

The chain joins TRBV5-1 to TRBJ2-2; D is uncertain. Trimming left V 4 bases short and J 7 bases short, with 8 bases between. Germline CDR1 and CDR2: SGHRS and YFSETQ. The CDR3 loop spans 12 amino acids. The CDR3 nucleotides are TGCGCCAGCAGCAAGAATAGCGGGGAGCTGTTTTTT. Translating gives CASSKNSGELFF.

The chain carries TRBV9 and TRBJ2-1; 10 nucleotides align to TRBD1. This CDR3 has 15 amino acids. Trimming removed 4 bases from V and 8 bases from J; junction bases left unmatched: 9. Germline assignment: CDR1 SGDLS and CDR2 YYNGEE. CDR3 coding DNA: TGTGCCAGCAGCCTCCGACAGGGGGCAAGTGATGAGCAGTTCTTC. It is translated as CASSLRQGASDEQFF.

This rearrangement joins TRBV7-2 to TRBJ1-6; D may be TRBD1 (5 bases). Germline V gives CDR1 SGHTA, CDR2 FQGNSA. Deletions cut 2 bases from V and 8 bases from J, with 10 bases between. CDR3 length: 14 residues. CDR3 in amino acids: CASSLQGQDSPLHF. DNA for the CDR3: TGTGCCAGCAGCTTACAGGGTCAGGATTCACCCCTCCACTTT.

This clonotype was seen many times. The chain combines TRBV7-2 with TRBJ2-2; no definite D call. V dropped 2 bases and J dropped 0 bases, with 4 bases sitting between them. The CDR3 consists of 14 residues. Germline V gives CDR1 SGHTA, CDR2 FQGNSA. Here the CDR3 DNA reads TGTGCCAGCAGCTTACTAGCGAACACCGGGGAGCTGTTTTTT. Protein sequence: CASSLLANTGELFF.

The chain combines TRBV6-2 or TRBV6-3 with TRBJ2-5, with TRBD1 matching over 9 bases. The ends lost 6 bases at V and 6 bases at J; junction bases unmatched: 11. CDR1 is MNHEY and CDR2 is SVGEGT in the germline V gene. The CDR3 is made up of 15 amino acids. The CDR3 region has the DNA TGTGCCAGCAGCCCCCAGGGACAGGGCAGGAAGACCCAGTACTTC. Amino acid sequence: CASSPQGQGRKTQYF.

This clonotype turned up a few times. The V gene is TRBV20-1, the J gene TRBJ2-3; 10 bases are a match to TRBD1. This CDR3 has 15 residues. The germline V gene has CDR1 DFQATT and CDR2 SNEGSKA (reference sequence). J gave up 5 bases and V 3 bases, and 8 bases lay outside the gene matches. The CDR3 sequence is CSARGGTGAQDTQYF. CDR3 bases: TGCAGTGCTAGGGGAGGGACAGGGGCACAAGATACGCAGTATTTT.

The gene calls are TRBV5-1 and TRBJ2-2; D call uncertain. There are 14 residues in the CDR3. Trimming removed 5 bases from V and 4 bases from J, with 12 bases in between. Looked up from germline, CDR1 is SGHRS and CDR2 is YFSETQ. The CDR3 region has the DNA TGCGCCAGCAGTGCGAGCCATCTCACCGGGGAGCTGTTTTTT. The encoded protein is CASSASHLTGELFF.

This clonotype has just a few counts. The chain links TRBV12-3 or TRBV12-4 to TRBJ2-3, with 9 bases lining up with TRBD2. The junction had 7 bases not matched to a gene; V was cut back by 6 bases and J by 3 bases. CDR3 length: 15 amino acids. The CDR3 region is CASRTSGIATDTQYF. DNA of the CDR3: TGTGCCAGCAGGACTAGCGGCATAGCAACAGATACGCAGTATTTT.

This clonotype was seen more than once but under ten times. The rearrangement links TRBV19 to TRBJ1-5, with unresolved D. The CDR3 has 14 residues. Trimming left V 5 bases short and J 3 bases short, with 11 bases between. From germline, CDR1 is LNHDA and CDR2 SQIVND (reference sequence). In nucleotides, the CDR3 is TGTGCCAGTAGTTTCCGACGGAACAATCAGCCCCAGCATTTT. The encoded protein is CASSFRRNNQPQHF.

This clonotype was found a few times. The chain links TRBV29-1 to TRBJ2-1; 10 nucleotides line up with TRBD2. The CDR3 is made up of 13 amino acids. Germline V lookup: CDR1 SQVTM, CDR2 ANQGSEA. Losses at the gene ends were 2 bases for V and 7 bases for J; bases not matched to a gene: 2. Here the CDR3 reads CSVERGLANEQFF. For the CDR3, the DNA is TGCAGCGTTGAAAGGGGACTAGCGAATGAGCAGTTCTTC.

V and J are TRBV19 and TRBJ2-5; possibly TRBD1 or TRBD2 for D (5 bases each). CDR1 is LNHDA and CDR2 is SQIVND in the germline V gene (reference sequence). Between the trimmed V and J ends, which lost 9 bases and 0 bases, there was a span of 17 bases. The CDR3 length is 15 residues. This CDR3 is CASRLAPGNQETQYF. CDR3 DNA: TGTGCCAGCCGCCTAGCCCCAGGGAACCAAGAGACCCAGTACTTC.

This clonotype was counted between two and nine times. Written as DNA, the CDR3 is TGTGCCATCGGGGCCTTCGACGAGCAGTACTTC. As protein: CAIGAFDEQYF. This chain connects TRBV10-3 to TRBJ2-7; TRBD1 might be the D (5 bases). The V and J ends lost 8 bases and 5 bases respectively, with 10 bases between them. Germline loops: CDR1 ENHRY, CDR2 SYGVKD. This CDR3 is 11 amino acids long.